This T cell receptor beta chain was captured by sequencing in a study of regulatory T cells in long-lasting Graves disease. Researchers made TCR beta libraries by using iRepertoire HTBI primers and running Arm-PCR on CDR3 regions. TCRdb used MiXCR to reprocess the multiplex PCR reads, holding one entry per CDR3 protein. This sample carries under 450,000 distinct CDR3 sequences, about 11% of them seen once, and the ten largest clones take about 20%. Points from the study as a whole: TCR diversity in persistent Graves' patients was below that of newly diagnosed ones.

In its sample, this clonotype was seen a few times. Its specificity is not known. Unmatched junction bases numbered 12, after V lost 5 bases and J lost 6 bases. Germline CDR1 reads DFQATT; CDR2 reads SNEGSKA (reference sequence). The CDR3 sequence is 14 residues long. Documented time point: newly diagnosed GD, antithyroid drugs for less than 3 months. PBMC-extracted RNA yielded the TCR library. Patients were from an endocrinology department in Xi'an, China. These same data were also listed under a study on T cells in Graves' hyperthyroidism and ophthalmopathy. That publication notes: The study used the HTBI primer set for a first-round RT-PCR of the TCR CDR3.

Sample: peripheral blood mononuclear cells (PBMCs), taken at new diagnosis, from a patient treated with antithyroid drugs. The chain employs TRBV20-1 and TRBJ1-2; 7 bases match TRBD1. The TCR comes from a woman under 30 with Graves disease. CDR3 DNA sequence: TGCAGTGCTCTTACTTCGACAGGGAACCATGGCTACACCTTC. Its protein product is CSALTSTGNHGYTF.